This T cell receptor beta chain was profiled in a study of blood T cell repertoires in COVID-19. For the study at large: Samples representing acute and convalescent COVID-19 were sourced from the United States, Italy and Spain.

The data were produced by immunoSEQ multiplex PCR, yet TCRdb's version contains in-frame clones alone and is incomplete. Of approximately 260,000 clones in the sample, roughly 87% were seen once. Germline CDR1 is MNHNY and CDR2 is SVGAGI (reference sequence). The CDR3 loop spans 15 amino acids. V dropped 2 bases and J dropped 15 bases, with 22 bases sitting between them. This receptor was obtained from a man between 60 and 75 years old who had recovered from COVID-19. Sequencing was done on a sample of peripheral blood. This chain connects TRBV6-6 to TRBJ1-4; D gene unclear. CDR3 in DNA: TGTGCCAGCAGTTACGGCCATCGAGCGGGAGAAGAGGTGTTTTTT. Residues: CASSYGHRAGEEVFF.